This record covers a single TCR beta chain. The read terminates 3 residues before the CDR3 end, so the remaining end is supplied by the germline J gene. V was cut by 0 bases and J by 3 bases, with 9 bases left in between. CDR1 is SGHKS and CDR2 is YYEKEE in the germline V gene (reference sequence). The CDR3 is 14 amino acids. This entry belongs to a study of T cells in women clearing cervical HPV infection. Across the study: Cases: HPV16-related CIN3 or worse on histology, a couple of invasive cancers.

Sequencing was performed with immunoSEQ multiplex PCR; in TCRdb, only in-frame clones are kept and a portion is missing. The sample table sets out under 20,000 clones. Cervical HPV DNA detected by MY09/MY11 PCR, typed by dot-blot. V usage is TRBV5-5 and J usage is TRBJ1-2, with a possible D match to TRBD1 (5 bases). The source of this sequence is a woman aged 18 to 75 with a cervical HPV16 infection that either progressed to CIN3+ or cleared (not recorded which). Sequences were obtained from blood buffy coat. This chain's CDR3 is CASSLGVGDYGYTF. The covered CDR3 bases are TGTGCCAGCAGCTTGGGGGTAGGGGACTATGGC.